The rows below give T cell receptor beta chains drawn from one sample of a study of T cell repertoires in ileal Crohn's disease. Data came from immunoSEQ multiplex PCR; TCRdb stores just in-frame clones and leaves some out. The sample holds fewer than 2,000 clones, 86% seen once. The sequencing sample was made of ileal tissue. All receptors come from an adult with Crohn's disease. Both conserved end residues are part of each CDR3. Each record gives: J gene, D gene, clone size, V gene, CDR3 protein. D genes are given only for firm matches. Expanded clones are given a class, and other clones once, few, many or no size at all.

>TRBJ1-1|TRBD1|.|TRBV29-1
CSVEDGQVNTEAFF
>TRBJ2-2|TRBD2|large|TRBV7-3
CASSFSGGGTGELFF
>TRBJ2-5|.|.|TRBV15
CATSRGRETQYF
>TRBJ2-1|TRBD2|.|TRBV18
CASSPIRQRGSSYNEQFF
>TRBJ2-1|TRBD2|.|TRBV18
CASSPPSGRANEQFF
>TRBJ2-5|TRBD2|.|TRBV5-1
CASSPLVATSGRGTQYF
>TRBJ2-1|.|.|TRBV6-6
CASSYLGDLGNEQFF
>TRBJ2-1|.|.|TRBV5-6
CASSLSHVVGNEQFF
>TRBJ1-4|TRBD1|.|TRBV7-9
CASSPGQSNEKLFF
>TRBJ2-1|.|.|TRBV27
CASSTRWGQDEQFF
>TRBJ2-2|.|.|TRBV11-2
CASSLVSPVPGELFF
>TRBJ2-1|TRBD1|.|TRBV6-1
CASLLRGLNNEQFF
>TRBJ1-5|.|.|TRBV9
CASSVGGQNNQPQHF
>TRBJ1-2|.|.|TRBV6-6
CASSWLAGEEDGYTF
>TRBJ1-5|.|.|TRBV4-1
CASSQGGDGGGQPQHF
>TRBJ1-5|.|.|TRBV6-1
CASSETGRVGNQPQHF
>TRBJ1-4|.|.|TRBV25-1
CASSDETAQGANEKLFF
>TRBJ1-5|.|.|TRBV7-8
CASSPGTANQPQHF
>TRBJ2-3|TRBD1|.|TRBV7-3
CASSLGSQGTYTDTQYF
>TRBJ1-4|.|.|TRBV29-1
CSVTGPLATNEKLFF
>TRBJ2-5|TRBD1|.|TRBV5-5
CASSPGQGAVEGETQYF
>TRBJ1-1|.|.|TRBV5-5
CASSPRGDGGTEAFF
>TRBJ2-1|TRBD2|.|TRBV11-1
CASSGQRGETYNEQFF
>TRBJ2-2|.|.|TRBV6-5
CASSAGGVKELFF
>TRBJ2-5|TRBD1|.|TRBV4-3
CASSQDGTGGGETQYF
>TRBJ1-2|.|once|TRBV6-6
CASVGGVYGYTF
>TRBJ2-6|.|.|TRBV10-3
CAISELWGPSSGANVLTF
>TRBJ2-1|.|.|TRBV11-2
CASSGRTRGSYNEQFF
>TRBJ2-2|TRBD1|once|TRBV15
CATSRDRRQGVTGELFF
>TRBJ2-7|TRBD2|.|TRBV19
CASSPSAGGSYEQYF
>TRBJ2-1|.|.|TRBV9
CASSASSYNEQFF
>TRBJ2-5|TRBD1|.|TRBV4-1
CASSQEVGTDNQETQYF
>TRBJ1-2|.|once|TRBV30
CAWGKGLYGYTF
>TRBJ2-5|.|.|TRBV7-8
CASSLRVRETQYF
>TRBJ2-7|.|.|TRBV4-1
CASSQGASPEQYF
>TRBJ1-4|.|once|TRBV6-5
CASRGYRTTNEKLFF
>TRBJ1-1|.|.|TRBV4-1
CASSQDFQGRVLTEAFF
>TRBJ1-2|.|.|TRBV7-9
CASSLGRTAGYTF
>TRBJ2-5|TRBD2|.|TRBV6-1
CASRTGGGRQETQYF
>TRBJ2-7|TRBD1|once|TRBV5-1
CASSPRGNEQYF
>TRBJ2-7|TRBD2|.|TRBV27
CASNAMGGVSGEQYF
>TRBJ1-5|.|.|TRBV19
CASSTPTGRNQPQHF
>TRBJ1-1|.|.|TRBV6-5
CASSYWAGGTEAFF